These 8 T cell receptor beta chains originate from one sample sequenced in a study of shared clonotypes between healthy human individuals. TCRdb's table, derived via immunoSEQ multiplex PCR, lists solely in-frame clones and lacks some. The sample includes about 340,000 clones, around four fifths of them seen just once. The sequencing sample was made of memory CD4+ T cells sorted from blood. Indicated subset: CD45RA-negative fraction. The receptors come from a man in his thirties or forties in good health.

This chain joins TRBV5-6 and TRBJ1-1; D not resolved. V was clipped by 0 bases and J by 0 bases, with 3 bases between them. Germline CDR1 reads SGHDT; CDR2 reads YYEEEE. This CDR3 contains 13 residues. The CDR3 DNA is TGTGCCAGCAGCTTGGCGCTGAACACTGAAGCTTTCTTT. Protein sequence: CASSLALNTEAFF.

The chain joins TRBV7-2 to TRBJ2-7, with 7 bases matching TRBD1. Germline V gene sequence: CDR1 SGHTA, CDR2 FQGNSA. The junction had 4 bases not matched to a gene; V was cut back by 5 bases and J by 3 bases. This CDR3 spans 13 amino acids. CDR3 in amino acids: CASSRGTDYEQYF. The CDR3 nucleotides read TGTGCCAGCAGCAGAGGGACAGACTACGAGCAGTACTTC.

The chain recombines TRBV7-9 with TRBJ2-1, with 7 bases lining up with TRBD2. The V segment lost 6 bases and the J segment 0 bases; nucleotides outside the gene matches: 5. The germline V gene encodes CDR1 SEHNR and CDR2 FQNEAQ (reference sequence). The CDR3 loop spans 15 amino acids. The CDR3 sequence is CASRRSGNSYNEQFF. In DNA, the CDR3 is TGTGCCAGCAGGCGGAGCGGGAACTCCTACAATGAGCAGTTCTTC. Full variable domain (missing parts from reference TRBV7-9 and TRBJ2-1): DTGVSQNPRHKITKRGQNVTFRCDPISEHNRLYWYRQTLGQGPEFLTYFQNEAQLEKSRLLSDRFSAERPKGSFSTLEIQRTEQGDSAMYLCASRRSGNSYNEQFFGPGTRLTVL.

This rearrangement joins TRBV18 to TRBJ1-4; D is unclear. Germline lookup yields CDR1 KGHSH and CDR2 LQKENI. The V end lost 3 bases, the J end lost 5 bases, and 10 bases lay between the germline ends. The CDR3 spans 14 residues. CDR3 in DNA: TGTGCCAGCTCACCGGGCCCGTTAAATGAAAAACTGTTTTTT. It specifies CASSPGPLNEKLFF.

The chain couples TRBV2 to TRBJ2-1; 9 bases align to TRBD2. The CDR3 is made up of 14 amino acids. Germline-derived CDR1 and CDR2 are SNHLY and FYNNEI. V trimming: 3 bases; J trimming: 8 bases; junction bases outside the gene matches: 5. The CDR3 nucleotides read TGTGCCAGCAGTGACCGGACTAGCGCTTATGAGCAGTTCTTC. Protein product: CASSDRTSAYEQFF.

The chain joins TRBV21-1 to TRBJ2-3. TRBV21-1 is reported as a pseudogene. The CDR3 contains 13 residues. The DNA of the CDR3 is TGTGCCAGCAGCATGGAAGGGGAGGATACGCAGTATTTT. This codes for CASSMEGEDTQYF.

The chain uses TRBV28 and TRBJ2-7; a possible D gene is TRBD2 (5 bases). Germline V lookup: CDR1 MDHEN, CDR2 SYDVKM. Trimming removed 5 bases from V and 4 bases from J, with 12 bases in between. The CDR3 consists of 13 residues. The CDR3 reads CASSTSGTYEQYF. The CDR3 DNA follows: TGTGCCAGCAGTACCAGCGGAACGTACGAGCAGTACTTC.

The chain has TRBV18 and TRBJ1-5; D uncertain. The length of the CDR3 is 15 residues. Trimming cost V 3 bases and J 0 bases, with 9 bases left between them. Germline V gives CDR1 KGHSH, CDR2 LQKENI. In nucleotides, the CDR3 is TGTGCCAGCTCACCGTCGGGTAATAGCAATCAGCCCCAGCATTTT. Protein: CASSPSGNSNQPQHF.